A selection of T cell receptor beta chains follows, all from one sample in a study of blood T cell repertoires in COVID-19. Generated by immunoSEQ multiplex PCR, the TCRdb table keeps only in-frame clones and is missing some. The data show a few hundred thousand clones, over 75% seen once. Sequencing used peripheral blood. The receptor source for this set is a human donor in a cohort sampled during active COVID-19. Both conserved end residues are part of each CDR3. The order of the fields is CDR3 length, V gene, J gene, CDR3 protein.

cdr3_length: 15; v_call: TRBV4-3; j_call: TRBJ1-2; cdr3_aa: CASSQTTGGVIGYTF
cdr3_length: 17; v_call: TRBV25-1; j_call: TRBJ2-1; cdr3_aa: CASSEYQGSSSYNEQFF
cdr3_length: 18; v_call: TRBV7-2; j_call: TRBJ2-6; cdr3_aa: CASSLRLAESSGANVLTF
cdr3_length: 15; v_call: TRBV20-1; j_call: TRBJ2-3; cdr3_aa: CSASTLAGWTDTQYF
cdr3_length: 17; v_call: TRBV4-3; j_call: TRBJ2-7; cdr3_aa: CASSQLALDRGTYEQYF
cdr3_length: 15; v_call: TRBV4-3; j_call: TRBJ2-7; cdr3_aa: CASSQVAIATYEQYF
cdr3_length: 15; v_call: TRBV18; j_call: TRBJ1-4; cdr3_aa: CASSPGTATNEKLFF
cdr3_length: 13; v_call: TRBV28; j_call: TRBJ2-1; cdr3_aa: CATRASSYNEQFF
cdr3_length: 14; v_call: TRBV6-5; j_call: TRBJ2-5; cdr3_aa: CASSYSGREETQYF
cdr3_length: 14; v_call: TRBV18; j_call: TRBJ1-2; cdr3_aa: CASSPFEGAEGYTF
cdr3_length: 14; v_call: TRBV9; j_call: TRBJ1-3; cdr3_aa: CASSVVESGNTIYF
cdr3_length: 15; v_call: TRBV30; j_call: TRBJ2-5; cdr3_aa: CAWRKSGSKAETQYF
cdr3_length: 14; v_call: TRBV7-2; j_call: TRBJ1-1; cdr3_aa: CASSLAGASTEAFF
cdr3_length: 18; v_call: TRBV7-3; j_call: TRBJ2-1; cdr3_aa: CASSLIPAGGLGYNEQFF
cdr3_length: 14; v_call: TRBV14; j_call: TRBJ1-2; cdr3_aa: CASSAQRGGYGYTF
cdr3_length: 9; v_call: TRBV19; j_call: TRBJ1-5; cdr3_aa: CVPPGPQHF
cdr3_length: 14; v_call: TRBV18; j_call: TRBJ1-5; cdr3_aa: CASSSQGINQPQHF
cdr3_length: 12; v_call: TRBV10-3; j_call: TRBJ2-7; cdr3_aa: CAISEWGHEQYF
cdr3_length: 13; v_call: TRBV6-1; j_call: TRBJ2-7; cdr3_aa: CASNEQGVGEQYF
cdr3_length: 17; v_call: TRBV6-7; j_call: TRBJ1-1; cdr3_aa: CASSYPCRTGMNTEAFF
cdr3_length: 15; v_call: TRBV27; j_call: TRBJ1-4; cdr3_aa: CASSQRQSTNEKLFF
cdr3_length: 16; v_call: TRBV19; j_call: TRBJ2-3; cdr3_aa: CASTDQMGTPGSTQYF
cdr3_length: 14; v_call: TRBV19; j_call: TRBJ1-5; cdr3_aa: CASSAWTVDQPQHF
cdr3_length: 14; v_call: TRBV5-1; j_call: TRBJ1-2; cdr3_aa: CASSTGQGSYGYTF
cdr3_length: 17; v_call: TRBV4-1; j_call: TRBJ2-1; cdr3_aa: CASSHLPGTSYYSEQFF
cdr3_length: 15; v_call: TRBV27; j_call: TRBJ2-3; cdr3_aa: CASSHTSGRTDTQYF
cdr3_length: 16; v_call: TRBV11-2; j_call: TRBJ2-2; cdr3_aa: CASSTSGSLYTGELFF
cdr3_length: 13; v_call: TRBV2; j_call: TRBJ2-7; cdr3_aa: CASVRGGSYEQYF
cdr3_length: 16; v_call: TRBV9; j_call: TRBJ2-2; cdr3_aa: CASSVVSEVTAGELFF
cdr3_length: 16; v_call: TRBV28; j_call: TRBJ1-2; cdr3_aa: CASSSSSATGLYGYTF
cdr3_length: 15; v_call: TRBV27; j_call: TRBJ1-2; cdr3_aa: CASSSPRTGGNGYTF
cdr3_length: 15; v_call: TRBV27; j_call: TRBJ2-7; cdr3_aa: CASMYLGTGNYEQYF
cdr3_length: 12; v_call: TRBV3-1/TRBV3-2; j_call: TRBJ2-1; cdr3_aa: CASSQGTATQFF
cdr3_length: 18; v_call: TRBV28; j_call: TRBJ1-5; cdr3_aa: CASSRSRAYTGSNQPQHF
cdr3_length: 13; v_call: TRBV30; j_call: TRBJ2-5; cdr3_aa: CAWTIVGGETQYF
cdr3_length: 15; v_call: TRBV18; j_call: TRBJ1-2; cdr3_aa: CASSTDRAISRGYTF
cdr3_length: 16; v_call: TRBV23-1; j_call: TRBJ1-4; cdr3_aa: CASSQSRQGGDEKLFF
cdr3_length: 14; v_call: TRBV19; j_call: TRBJ2-7; cdr3_aa: CASSMGQALYEQYF
cdr3_length: 17; v_call: TRBV5-1; j_call: TRBJ2-2; cdr3_aa: CASSLTSGRAKSGELFF
cdr3_length: 17; v_call: TRBV24-1; j_call: TRBJ2-2; cdr3_aa: CATSGLETSGSTGELFF
cdr3_length: 13; v_call: TRBV12-3/TRBV12-4; j_call: TRBJ2-7; cdr3_aa: CASRVLAGDEQYF
cdr3_length: 17; v_call: TRBV2; j_call: TRBJ1-5; cdr3_aa: CASSADSGGKSNQPQHF
cdr3_length: 13; v_call: TRBV18; j_call: TRBJ2-7; cdr3_aa: CASRQGGADEQYF
cdr3_length: 15; v_call: TRBV2; j_call: TRBJ2-6; cdr3_aa: CASSEKGFGANVLTF
cdr3_length: 17; v_call: TRBV6-2/TRBV6-3; j_call: TRBJ2-1; cdr3_aa: CASSYGVGGSNENEQFF
cdr3_length: 15; v_call: TRBV4-3; j_call: TRBJ2-5; cdr3_aa: CASSQEAGVWETQYF
cdr3_length: 18; v_call: TRBV4-3; j_call: TRBJ2-5; cdr3_aa: CASSQVGGRAGSRGTQYF
cdr3_length: 15; v_call: TRBV28; j_call: TRBJ1-3; cdr3_aa: CASRSIGESGNTIYF
cdr3_length: 15; v_call: TRBV19; j_call: TRBJ2-2; cdr3_aa: CASSILAGRTGELFF
cdr3_length: 16; v_call: TRBV28; j_call: TRBJ1-6; cdr3_aa: CASSRGTGVWNSPLHF
cdr3_length: 14; v_call: TRBV7-9; j_call: TRBJ2-1; cdr3_aa: CASSLAAGGSEQFF
cdr3_length: 17; v_call: TRBV7-6; j_call: TRBJ2-1; cdr3_aa: CASSLGILAGVVNEQFF
cdr3_length: 15; v_call: TRBV21-1; j_call: TRBJ1-2; cdr3_aa: CASTRGKIANYGYTF
cdr3_length: 17; v_call: TRBV4-1; j_call: TRBJ2-7; cdr3_aa: CASSQVRSSGTSYEQYF